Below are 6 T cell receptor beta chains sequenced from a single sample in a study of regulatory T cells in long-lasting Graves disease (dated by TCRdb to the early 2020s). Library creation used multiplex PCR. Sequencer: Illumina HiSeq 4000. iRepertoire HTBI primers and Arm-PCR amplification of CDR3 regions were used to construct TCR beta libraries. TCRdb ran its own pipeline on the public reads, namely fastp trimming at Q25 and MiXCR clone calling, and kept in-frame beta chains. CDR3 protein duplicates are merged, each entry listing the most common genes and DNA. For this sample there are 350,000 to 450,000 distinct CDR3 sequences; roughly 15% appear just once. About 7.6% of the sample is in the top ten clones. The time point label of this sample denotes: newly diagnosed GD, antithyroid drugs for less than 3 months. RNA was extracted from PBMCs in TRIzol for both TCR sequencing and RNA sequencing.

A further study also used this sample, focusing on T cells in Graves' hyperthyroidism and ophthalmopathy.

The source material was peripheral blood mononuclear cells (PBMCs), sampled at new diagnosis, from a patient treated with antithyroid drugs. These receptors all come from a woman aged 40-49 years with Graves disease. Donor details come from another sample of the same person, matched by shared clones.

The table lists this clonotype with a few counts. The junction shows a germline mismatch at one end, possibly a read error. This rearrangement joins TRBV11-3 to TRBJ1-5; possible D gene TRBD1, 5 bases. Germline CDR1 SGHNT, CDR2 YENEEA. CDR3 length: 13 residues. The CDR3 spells CAGSLGGNQPQHF. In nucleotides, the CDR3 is TGTGCCGGCAGCTTAGGGGGCAATCAGCCCCAGCATTTT.

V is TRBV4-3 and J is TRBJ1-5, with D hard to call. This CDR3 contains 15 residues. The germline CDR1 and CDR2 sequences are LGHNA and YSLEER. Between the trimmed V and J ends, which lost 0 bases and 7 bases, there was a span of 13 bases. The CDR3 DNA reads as TGCGCCAGCAGCCAAGATAATTGGGGTGGCCAGCCCCAGCATTTT. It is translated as CASSQDNWGGQPQHF.

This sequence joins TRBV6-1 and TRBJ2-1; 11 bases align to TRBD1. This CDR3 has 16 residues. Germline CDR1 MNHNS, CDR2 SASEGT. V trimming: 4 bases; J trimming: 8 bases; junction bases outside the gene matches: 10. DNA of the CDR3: TGTGCCAGCAGTGCCTCCGGGACAGGGGGATCATATGAGCAGTTCTTC. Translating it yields CASSASGTGGSYEQFF.

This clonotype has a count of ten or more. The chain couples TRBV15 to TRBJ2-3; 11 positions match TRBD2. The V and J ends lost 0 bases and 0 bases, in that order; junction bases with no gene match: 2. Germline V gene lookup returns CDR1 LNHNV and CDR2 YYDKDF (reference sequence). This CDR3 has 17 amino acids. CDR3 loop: CATSRDRLAGSTDTQYF. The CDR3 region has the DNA TGTGCCACCAGCAGAGATAGACTAGCGGGAAGCACAGATACGCAGTATTTT.

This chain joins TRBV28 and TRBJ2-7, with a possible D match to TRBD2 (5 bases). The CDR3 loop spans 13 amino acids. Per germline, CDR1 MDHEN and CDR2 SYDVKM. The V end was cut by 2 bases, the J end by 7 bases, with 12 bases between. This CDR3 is CASSLARPGEQYF. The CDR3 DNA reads TGTGCCAGCAGTTTAGCCAGACCGGGAGAGCAGTACTTC.

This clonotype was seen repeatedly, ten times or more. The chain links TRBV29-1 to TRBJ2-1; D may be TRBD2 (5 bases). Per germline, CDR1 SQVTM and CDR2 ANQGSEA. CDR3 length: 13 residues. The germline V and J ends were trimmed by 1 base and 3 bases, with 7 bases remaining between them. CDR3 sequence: CSVEVGNYNEQFF. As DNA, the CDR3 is TGCAGCGTTGAAGTCGGGAACTACAATGAGCAGTTCTTC.